This T cell receptor beta chain appears in the sequencing data of a study of sequential checkpoint blockade in melanoma. Study-level background: First-line arms were nivolumab then ipilimumab, or the reverse, randomized 1:1.

This CDR3 is 14 amino acids long. CDR1 is SGHNT and CDR2 is YYREEE in the germline V gene (reference sequence). Trimming cost V 0 bases and J 4 bases, with 10 bases left between them. Noted treatment: randomized to nivolumab then ipilimumab (arm A) or the reverse (arm B). Sorted cells were live CD3+CD8+, lacking CD19 and CD56, from PBMCs. TCRdb's table, derived via immunoSEQ multiplex PCR, lists solely in-frame clones and lacks some. Here the sample spans 15,000 to 20,000 clones, around four fifths being singletons. This sequence originates from a human donor with melanoma. V and J are TRBV5-4 and TRBJ2-5; possibly TRBD2 for D (5 bases). This sample comprised CD8+ T cells sorted from blood (inferred from file names), obtained from a patient given nivolumab and ipilimumab in sequence. The CDR3 nucleotides are TGTGCCAGCAGCTTGGGGACTGATGGAGAGACCCAGTACTTC. Translating it yields CASSLGTDGETQYF.